Sequencing of this T cell receptor beta chain was carried out in a study of blood T cell repertoires in COVID-19. The protocol was immunoSEQ multiplex PCR, while the TCRdb copy is restricted to in-frame clones and leaves out a portion. Found here are hundreds of thousands of clones, more than 65% of them singletons; the top ten hold around 4.1%. Germline V gene data show CDR1 as ENHRY and CDR2 as SYGVKD. Trimming pared 4 bases from V and 6 bases from J, leaving 15 bases between. The CDR3 covers 14 residues. This clone was seen a handful of times. This TCR derives from a woman aged 40 to 49 with active or convalescent COVID-19. The chain employs TRBV10-3 and TRBJ1-2; D remains unclear. The sample comprised peripheral blood. The CDR3 DNA reads TGTGCCATCAGTGCCTCAATGGGTCGGGATGGCTACACCTTC. Translated, it gives CAISASMGRDGYTF.